This entry describes one TCR beta chain. This entry belongs to a study of blood T cell repertoires in COVID-19. Per the study methods: Estimated nucleated cell counts came from reference gene primer amplification. The assay was immunoSEQ multiplex PCR, and TCRdb's table has in-frame clones only and misses some. V, J and clone size are taken as reported in that table, and D and trimming were inferred from the DNA itself. Of a few hundred thousand clones listed, about nine tenths are singletons. The ends lost 4 bases at V and 4 bases at J; junction bases unmatched: 9. The CDR3 covers 15 residues. Looked up from germline, CDR1 is SGHNT and CDR2 is YENEEA.

The chain links TRBV11-3 to TRBJ1-2; TRBD1 agrees at 7 bases. Sequenced sample: peripheral blood. This clonotype was sampled from a woman aged 50 to 65 with COVID-19, enrolled during active disease. The CDR3 spells CASSSLRQGTYGYTF. The CDR3, as DNA: TGTGCCAGCAGCTCCCTTCGACAGGGCACCTATGGCTACACCTTC.